The clone carrying this T cell receptor beta chain was recorded a few times. Its matching antigen is unknown. The treatment here: approximately nine-day PBMC culture with coronavirus spike peptide pools or control peptides (ViraFEST assay). Negative selection isolated the CD4+ T cells once the cells had been cultured for around 9 days. The sample comes from a study of vaccination and CD4 T cells after COVID-19. Study context: Stimulation of cells relied on overlapping spike peptides derived from SARS-CoV-2, HCoV-NL63, HCoV-OC43 and HCoV-229E.

CDR1 and CDR2 (germline): SGDLS, YYNGEE. The CDR3 is made up of 15 amino acids. V lost 0 bases to trimming and J lost 4 bases, with 13 bases between them. Sequencing of DNA taken from cultured CD4+ T cells relied on the Oncomine TCR Beta short-read assay. Once CD4+ T cells had been cultured, genomic DNA was extracted from them. Each CDR3 protein gets one entry after TCRdb re-called the PCR reads with MiXCR. Here the sample spans about 11,000 distinct CDR3 sequences, over 55% being singletons. The clonotype was recovered from a human donor who had recovered from COVID-19. The V call is TRBV9, the J call TRBJ1-2; tentatively, D is TRBD1 (5 bases). Material for sequencing was CD4+ T cells from blood, cultured in vitro. DNA of the CDR3: TGTGCCAGCAGCGTAGATCCGGGGACTAGCTATGGCTACACCTTC. Its translation: CASSVDPGTSYGYTF.